The table lists the clone carrying this T cell receptor (beta chain) with a few counts. The data stem from a study of T-cell reconstitution after alpha-beta-depleted transplantation in children. For TCRbeta, the library was prepared with unique molecular identifiers. Using its own MiXCR run on the PCR reads, TCRdb lists one record per CDR3 protein. This table holds over 300,000 distinct CDR3 sequences, 10% to 13% found once. From germline, CDR1 is MRHNA and CDR2 SNTAGT. V lost 6 bases to trimming and J lost 13 bases; unmatched junction nucleotides: 6. The CDR3 contains 13 residues. The rearrangement uses TRBV6-4 and TRBJ2-1; 13 bases agree with TRBD2. The material sequenced was PBMCs from the stem cell graft donor, taken from the stem cell graft. The origin of this receptor is a human donor who donated a stem cell graft to a child with acute lymphoblastic leukemia. The CDR3, as DNA: TGTGCCAGCAGCGCGGGACTAGCGGGGTCACAGTTCTTC. Protein: CASSAGLAGSQFF.